This TCR beta chain was recovered during a study of graft-versus-host responses after intestinal transplantation. Using immunoSEQ multiplex PCR, the repertoire was profiled, and TCRdb retains in-frame clones only, with some absent. The sample has tens of thousands of clones, almost 90% seen once. Notes on this clone: Its antigen is still unknown.

Germline assignment: CDR1 KGHSH and CDR2 LQKENI. V dropped 2 bases and J dropped 0 bases, with 5 bases sitting between them. This CDR3 region has 14 residues. This chain joins TRBV18 and TRBJ2-1; D is undetermined. The TCR comes from a human donor who was the organ donor for an intestinal transplant. Source: unstimulated CD8+ T cells sorted from spleen or lymph node cells, taken before transplant. The CDR3: CASSPTLSYNEQFF. The CDR3, as DNA: TGTGCCAGCTCACCAACTCTCTCCTACAATGAGCAGTTCTTC.